One sample yielded the 26 T cell receptor beta chains listed below, sequenced in a study of cytomegalovirus exposure and HLA in healthy donors. The PCR contained 60 Vbeta and 13 Jbeta primers. Assay: immunoSEQ multiplex PCR; the TCRdb copy retains only in-frame clones and omits some. The data contain 110,000 to 150,000 clones, about two thirds of them singletons. The sequenced material came from PBMCs. All receptors come from a man aged 40-49 years in good health and CMV-seronegative.

The gene calls are TRBV5-7 and TRBJ1-6, with 7 positions matching TRBD1. TRBV5-7 is labeled an ORF, and its function is uncertain. CDR3 length: 15 residues. The J segment lost 7 bases and the V segment lost 2 bases, leaving 6 bases of the junction unmatched. The CDR3 DNA sequence: TGTGCCAGCAGCTTAAACCGGGACAGCAATTCACCCCTCCACTTT. This encodes CASSLNRDSNSPLHF.

V is TRBV13 and J is TRBJ2-7; D is perhaps TRBD1 (6 bases). CDR3 length: 14 residues. Trimming stripped 1 base from V and 2 bases from J, with 9 bases between. In germline, CDR1 is PRHDT, CDR2 FYEKMQ (reference sequence). CDR3 loop: CASSLVDRPYEQYF. DNA for the CDR3: TGTGCCAGCAGCTTAGTGGACAGACCCTACGAGCAGTACTTC.

This sequence joins TRBV5-6 and TRBJ2-5; TRBD1 matches at 7 bases. The end of the DNA fits TRBJ2-7 better, so the J call may be wrong. CDR1 is SGHDT and CDR2 is YYEEEE in the germline V gene. This CDR3 has 14 residues. This CDR3 reads CASSLGQGVYEQYF. The CDR3, as DNA: TGTGCCAGCAGCTTGGGGCAGGGGGTCTACGAGCAGTACTTC.

Comment on this clone: The junction does not match germline at one end; this may be a read error. The gene calls are TRBV2 and TRBJ1-5, with 12 bases identical to TRBD1. The CDR3 spans 16 residues. The germline V gene has CDR1 SNHLY and CDR2 FYNNEI. CDR3 in DNA: TGTGCCAGCACCAGAGAGGGACAGGGGGCCAATCAGCCCCAGAATTTT. This codes for CASTREGQGANQPQNF.

The genes are TRBV5-4 and TRBJ2-5; 11 bases line up with TRBD2. V shed 3 bases and J 4 bases; nucleotides not matched to a gene: 11. The germline V gene has CDR1 SGHNT and CDR2 YYREEE (reference sequence). The CDR3 covers 17 residues. CDR3: CASSYGPISGGGETQYF. For the CDR3, the DNA is TGTGCCAGCAGCTACGGCCCTATTAGCGGGGGGGGAGAGACCCAGTACTTC. Looking up the rest from reference TRBV5-4 and TRBJ2-5 gives the full variable domain: ETGVTQSPTHLIKTRGQQVTLRCSSQSGHNTVSWYQQALGQGPQFIFQYYREEENGRGNFPPRFSGLQFPNYSSELNVNALELDDSALYLCASSYGPISGGGETQYFGPGTRLLVL.

V and J are TRBV28 and TRBJ1-1; D not certain. The V and J ends lost 3 bases and 6 bases respectively, with 11 bases between them. Germline-derived CDR1 and CDR2 are MDHEN and SYDVKM. CDR3 length equals 13 residues. This chain's CDR3 is CASSLPWAAEAFF. Here the CDR3 DNA reads TGTGCCAGCAGTTTGCCCTGGGCAGCTGAAGCTTTCTTT. The full variable domain, rest sourced from reference TRBV28 and TRBJ1-1, is DVKVTQSSRYLVKRTGEKVFLECVQDMDHENMFWYRQDPGLGLRLIYFSYDVKMKEKGDIPEGYSVSREKKERFSLILESASTNQTSMYLCASSLPWAAEAFFGQGTRLTVV.

The chain uses TRBV2 and TRBJ2-2; TRBD1 aligns across 7 bases. V was pared by 6 bases and J by 7 bases, with 8 bases of the junction left unmatched. Germline V gives CDR1 SNHLY, CDR2 FYNNEI. The CDR3 covers 14 residues. The CDR3 nucleotides read TGTGCCAGCAGAGCCGACAGGGTGGTCGGGGAGCTGTTTTTT. It specifies CASRADRVVGELFF.

The V and J genes are TRBV19 and TRBJ2-5, with a tentative D call TRBD1 (6 bases). Germline loops: CDR1 LNHDA, CDR2 SQIVND (reference sequence). The CDR3 consists of 14 residues. The ends were cut back, 5 bases at V and 0 bases at J, with 10 bases in the middle. CDR3 residues: CASSSWDNQETQYF. In DNA, the CDR3 is TGTGCCAGTAGTTCATGGGACAACCAAGAGACCCAGTACTTC.

This chain connects TRBV28 to TRBJ1-2; D remains ambiguous. This CDR3 region has 17 residues. Trimming cost V 7 bases and J 4 bases, with 25 bases left between them. Germline V gives CDR1 MDHEN, CDR2 SYDVKM. The CDR3 is CASTPPGWSVYGYGYTF. In nucleotides, the CDR3 is TGTGCCAGCACCCCCCCGGGATGGTCTGTTTATGGCTATGGCTACACCTTC.

V gene TRBV30 combines with J gene TRBJ2-2; TRBD2 matches 12 bases. Germline lookup yields CDR1 GTSNPN and CDR2 SVGIG (reference sequence). V lost 3 bases, J lost 3 bases, and 14 bases stayed unmatched. The CDR3 has 19 amino acids. CDR3 DNA sequence: TGTGCCTGGAGCGACAACCTAGCTAGCGGGAGGGGGTACACCGGGGAGCTGTTTTTT. Translated: CAWSDNLASGRGYTGELFF. The full variable domain, completed using reference TRBV30 and TRBJ2-2, is SQTIHQWPATLVQPVGSPLSLECTVEGTSNPNLYWYRQAAGRGLQLLFYSVGIGQISSEVPQNLSASRPQDRQFILSSKKLLLSDSGFYLCAWSDNLASGRGYTGELFFGEGSRLTVL.

The CDR3 DNA is TGTGCCAGCAGTTTGAGCCGTAACTATGGCTACACCTTC. Protein: CASSLSRNYGYTF. This chain connects TRBV28 to TRBJ1-2; D unresolved. CDR1 and CDR2 from the germline V gene are MDHEN and SYDVKM. Trimming left V 3 bases short and J 1 base short, with 6 bases between. This CDR3 has 13 residues.

The rearrangement joins TRBV7-9 to TRBJ2-5; D gene ambiguous. Germline V gene sequence: CDR1 SEHNR, CDR2 FQNEAQ (reference sequence). CDR3 size: 11 residues. V was pared by 6 bases and J by 2 bases, with 4 bases between. The CDR3 region is CASSSQETQYF. CDR3 DNA sequence: TGTGCCAGCAGTTCTCAAGAGACCCAGTACTTC.

This rearrangement joins TRBV5-6 to TRBJ2-3, with D tentatively TRBD1 (5 bases). The CDR3 has 14 residues. Trimming took off 4 bases at V and 0 bases at J, with 9 bases between the two ends. Germline CDR1 is SGHDT and CDR2 is YYEEEE. The chain's CDR3 is CASSRPGSTDTQYF. The CDR3 nucleotides read TGTGCCAGCAGCCGTCCAGGGAGCACAGATACGCAGTATTTT.

The count of this clone is one. V gene TRBV2 combines with J gene TRBJ2-5; 8 nucleotides agree with TRBD1. From germline, CDR1 is SNHLY and CDR2 FYNNEI. The V and J ends lost 8 bases and 5 bases, in that order; junction bases with no gene match: 10. The CDR3 is 14 residues long. DNA for the CDR3: TGTGCCAGCCGTCGAAGACAGGGGATGGAGACCCAGTACTTC. Residues: CASRRRQGMETQYF.

This rearrangement joins TRBV5-6 to TRBJ1-2; 7 bases line up with TRBD1. Trimming removed 3 bases from V and 7 bases from J; junction bases left unmatched: 6. CDR1 is SGHDT, CDR2 YYEEEE, per germline. The CDR3 length is 13 residues. CDR3 residues: CASSSGTVGGYTF. The CDR3 bases are TGTGCCAGCAGCTCCGGGACAGTGGGTGGCTACACCTTC.

The V call is TRBV29-1, the J call TRBJ1-6; a weak D match, TRBD1 (6 bases). The CDR3 covers 15 residues. Germline V gene lookup returns CDR1 SQVTM and CDR2 ANQGSEA. The V end lost 4 bases, the J end lost 10 bases, and 20 bases lay between the germline ends. The CDR3 DNA is TGCAGCGTTGTTTTGGCCAGACCCCAGGGGTCACCCCTCCACTTT. Protein: CSVVLARPQGSPLHF.

This chain connects TRBV19 to TRBJ2-7; D possibly corresponds to TRBD2 (6 bases). V was clipped by 9 bases and J by 7 bases, with 22 bases between them. Germline CDR1 reads LNHDA; CDR2 reads SQIVND (reference sequence). The CDR3 covers 14 residues. CDR3 nucleotides: TGTGCCAGCTCAACCACGGGGGTTTCGTGGGAGCAGTACTTC. It is translated as CASSTTGVSWEQYF.

In its sample, this clone was seen a few times. The chain couples TRBV6-1 to TRBJ1-4; unclear D gene. The V gene's germline CDR1 is MNHNS and CDR2 SASEGT. V was cut by 3 bases and J by 0 bases, with 8 bases left in between. This CDR3 has 15 residues. The CDR3 loop is CASSDYQATNEKLFF. The CDR3 DNA is TGTGCCAGCAGTGACTACCAGGCAACTAATGAAAAACTGTTTTTT.

The gene calls are TRBV23-1 and TRBJ2-7, with TRBD2 as a possible D gene (5 bases). TRBV23-1 is reported as an ORF; its role is uncertain. The CDR3 runs 13 residues. Trimming pared 11 bases from V and 4 bases from J, leaving 18 bases between. This chain's CDR3 is CAAGRGLGYEQYF. CDR3 nucleotide sequence: TGCGCCGCAGGTCGGGGTTTAGGTTACGAGCAGTACTTC.

The chain recombines TRBV10-1 with TRBJ2-7; D gene ambiguous. Trimming took off 4 bases at V and 0 bases at J, with 4 bases between the two ends. Germline V lookup: CDR1 WNHNN, CDR2 SYGVQD (reference sequence). This CDR3 region has 12 residues. CDR3 loop: CASSASSYEQYF. The CDR3 DNA follows: TGCGCCAGCAGTGCTAGCTCCTACGAGCAGTACTTC.

The table lists this clone with a count of one. The chain couples TRBV30 to TRBJ2-7; 8 bases agree with TRBD2. Trimming cost V 5 bases and J 4 bases; bases outside gene matches: 1. The CDR3 has 11 residues. CDR1 is GTSNPN, CDR2 SVGIG, per germline (reference sequence). CDR3: CAWSGGYEQYF. CDR3 bases: TGTGCCTGGTCGGGGGGGTACGAGCAGTACTTC.

The chain carries TRBV10-3 and TRBJ1-6, with D possibly being TRBD1 (6 bases). V was clipped by 7 bases and J by 7 bases, with 11 bases between them. The CDR3 length is 13 residues. CDR1 is ENHRY, CDR2 SYGVKD, per germline. CDR3 region: CAINQGQNSPLHF. Here the CDR3 DNA reads TGTGCCATCAATCAGGGGCAGAATTCACCCCTCCACTTT.

J is TRBJ2-7 and V is TRBV11-2; 9 bases agree with TRBD2. CDR1 and CDR2 from the germline V gene are SGHAT and FQNNGV. The J segment lost 3 bases and the V segment lost 8 bases, leaving 8 bases of the junction unmatched. CDR3 length equals 14 residues. The CDR3: CASAGLAGFYEQYF. The CDR3 nucleotides are TGTGCCAGCGCGGGGCTAGCGGGATTCTACGAGCAGTACTTC.

This chain joins TRBV19 and TRBJ1-2; 7 bases agree with TRBD1. The ends lost 5 bases at V and 4 bases at J; junction bases unmatched: 10. The CDR3 is 15 residues long. Germline-derived CDR1 and CDR2 are LNHDA and SQIVND (reference sequence). The CDR3 region is CASSPQGNKGYGYTF. The CDR3 region has the DNA TGTGCCAGTAGTCCACAGGGGAATAAAGGCTATGGCTACACCTTC.

This chain joins TRBV7-9 and TRBJ2-5; D is unresolved. From germline, CDR1 is SEHNR and CDR2 FQNEAQ (reference sequence). The CDR3 has 12 residues. The V and J ends lost 0 bases and 5 bases respectively, with 4 bases between them. CDR3 nucleotide sequence: TGTGCCAGCAGCTTAGCTTCGGAGACCCAGTACTTC. Its translation is CASSLASETQYF.

The chain is built from TRBV7-6 and TRBJ2-5; D call uncertain. The V gene lost 0 bases and the J gene lost 3 bases, with 8 bases spanning the gap. Germline V CDR1 and CDR2: SGHVS, FNYEAQ. The CDR3 is 14 amino acids. DNA of the CDR3: TGTGCCAGCAGCTTAGCGGGCAGTAAAGAGACCCAGTACTTC. Protein product: CASSLAGSKETQYF.